Each of the 14 T cell receptor beta chains below was sequenced from the same sample in a study of T cell responses to AZD1222 COVID-19 vaccine. The assay was immunoSEQ multiplex PCR, and TCRdb's table has in-frame clones only and misses some. The data hold roughly 72,000 clones, with roughly 88% observed a single time. Here the sequenced sample was peripheral blood, taken 28 days after the second dose of the MenACWY control vaccine. Receptors originate from an adult who received the MenACWY meningococcal vaccine as a control.

This clone was detected once. The rearrangement joins TRBV20-1 to TRBJ1-2, with D perhaps matching TRBD1 (5 bases). The CDR3 spans 11 residues. Germline CDR1 reads DFQATT; CDR2 reads SNEGSKA (reference sequence). V shed 8 bases and J shed 3 bases, with 10 bases lying between them. The CDR3 region is CSYGGYYGYTF. Written as DNA, the CDR3 is TGCAGTTACGGGGGATACTATGGCTACACCTTC.

The chain employs TRBV7-2 and TRBJ2-7; TRBD1 matches 9 bases. CDR1 and CDR2 from the germline V gene are SGHTA and FQGNSA. Trimming cost V 2 bases and J 4 bases; bases outside gene matches: 3. The CDR3 extends over 14 amino acids. The CDR3 loop is CASSLRGTGYEQYF. For the CDR3, the DNA is TGTGCCAGCAGCTTACGAGGGACAGGGTACGAGCAGTACTTC. The variable domain in full, completed from reference TRBV7-2 and TRBJ2-7, reads GAGVSQSPSNKVTEKGKDVELRCDPISGHTALYWYRQSLGQGLEFLIYFQGNSAPDKSGLPSDRFSAERTGGSVSTLTIQRTQQEDSAVYLCASSLRGTGYEQYFGPGTRLTVT.

The rearrangement uses TRBV6-1 and TRBJ1-5; no definite D call. This CDR3 spans 11 amino acids. Trimming removed 2 bases at V and 11 bases at J, with 7 bases between. The germline V gene has CDR1 MNHNS and CDR2 SASEGT. CDR3 sequence reads: CASSELRAQHF. The CDR3 nucleotides read TGTGCCAGCAGTGAACTAAGGGCCCAGCATTTT.

The chain has TRBV27 and TRBJ1-4, with TRBD1 as a possible D gene (5 bases). The CDR3 has 13 amino acids. Trimming removed 6 bases at V and 3 bases at J, with 8 bases between. Per germline, CDR1 MNHEY and CDR2 SMNVEV (reference sequence). CDR3 sequence: CASSRGPNEKLFF. In DNA form, the CDR3 reads TGTGCCAGCAGCCGGGGCCCTAATGAAAAACTGTTTTTT.

The genes are TRBV27 and TRBJ2-7; possibly TRBD1 for D (6 bases). CDR3 size: 14 residues. Deletions cut 3 bases from V and 3 bases from J, with 12 bases between. From germline, CDR1 is MNHEY and CDR2 SMNVEV (reference sequence). The CDR3 nucleotides read TGTGCCAGCAGTTTCCCGGGACAAGGCTACGAGCAGTACTTC. Protein sequence: CASSFPGQGYEQYF.

The chain has TRBV4-3 and TRBJ1-4; 10 nucleotides agree with TRBD1. The CDR3 length is 16 residues. Losses at the gene ends were 0 bases for V and 8 bases for J; bases not matched to a gene: 6. The germline V gene encodes CDR1 LGHNA and CDR2 YSLEER. The CDR3 loop reads CASSQDSTGGWEKLFF. The CDR3 region has the DNA TGCGCCAGCAGCCAAGATTCGACAGGGGGCTGGGAAAAACTGTTTTTT.

V is TRBV19 and J is TRBJ1-6; 7 nucleotides align to TRBD1. The CDR3 extends over 15 amino acids. Germline CDR1 and CDR2: LNHDA and SQIVND (reference sequence). V gave up 4 bases and J gave up 8 bases; unmatched junction bases: 8. The CDR3, as DNA: TGTGCCAGTAGTACACCGGGGACAGAAGATTCACCCCTCCACTTT. Translating gives CASSTPGTEDSPLHF.

CDR3: CASSEEHTYQETQYF. The CDR3 DNA sequence: TGTGCCAGCAGTGAAGAACACACGTACCAAGAGACCCAGTACTTC. The chain has TRBV2 and TRBJ2-5; no definite D call. Germline V gene lookup returns CDR1 SNHLY and CDR2 FYNNEI. CDR3 length equals 15 residues. V lost 1 base and J lost 0, with 9 bases in between. Complete variable domain (other parts from reference TRBV2 and TRBJ2-5): EPEVTQTPSHQVTQMGQEVILRCVPISNHLYFYWYRQILGQKVEFLVSFYNNEISEKSEIFDDQFSVERPDGSNFTLKIRSTKLEDSAMYFCASSEEHTYQETQYFGPGTRLLVL.

The J gene is TRBJ2-1, the V gene TRBV5-1; 13 bases agree with TRBD2. The CDR3 covers 17 residues. V was clipped by 0 bases and J by 7 bases; unmatched bases: 7. Germline lookup yields CDR1 SGHRS and CDR2 YFSETQ. The DNA of the CDR3 is TGCGCCAGCAGCTTGGCATTACTAGCGGGGGGGCGAAATGAGCAGTTCTTC. Protein: CASSLALLAGGRNEQFF.

The chain has TRBV27 and TRBJ1-2, with D perhaps TRBD1 (5 bases). The CDR3 extends over 14 amino acids. Deletions cut 3 bases from V and 6 bases from J, with 14 bases between. Germline values: CDR1 MNHEY, CDR2 SMNVEV (reference sequence). CDR3 sequence (DNA): TGTGCCAGCAGTTTCCGGGACCCTGGCAATGGCTACACCTTC. Translating gives CASSFRDPGNGYTF.

The J gene is TRBJ2-6, the V gene TRBV5-1, with a possible D match to TRBD2 (6 bases). Germline V lookup: CDR1 SGHRS, CDR2 YFSETQ. This CDR3 spans 15 amino acids. Trimming took 5 bases from V and 0 from J, leaving 9 bases between them. CDR3 loop: CASRKEGSGANVLTF. CDR3 bases: TGCGCCAGCAGGAAGGAGGGCTCTGGGGCCAACGTCCTGACTTTC. The full variable domain, completed using reference TRBV5-1 and TRBJ2-6, is KAGVTQTPRYLIKTRGQQVTLSCSPISGHRSVSWYQQTPGQGLQFLFEYFSETQRNKGNFPGRFSGRQFSNSRSEMNVSTLELGDSALYLCASRKEGSGANVLTFGAGSRLTVL.

J is TRBJ1-4 and V is TRBV6-2 or TRBV6-3; D gene ambiguous. There are 14 residues in the CDR3. Deletions cut 4 bases from V and 5 bases from J, with 11 bases between. The germline V gene has CDR1 MNHEY and CDR2 SVGEGT. The CDR3 is CASSSTGSNEKLFF. DNA of the CDR3: TGTGCCAGCAGTTCGACGGGGAGCAATGAAAAACTGTTTTTT.

The V gene is TRBV6-1, the J gene TRBJ1-2; D not resolved. The CDR3 is 12 residues long. The V gene's germline CDR1 is MNHNS and CDR2 SASEGT. V gave up 1 base and J gave up 8 bases, with 8 bases separating them. The CDR3 bases are TGTGCCAGCAGTGAAGGAACGGGAGGCTACACCTTC. Residues: CASSEGTGGYTF.

The chain carries TRBV10-3 and TRBJ2-1, with no clear D. Trimming left V 3 bases short and J 1 base short, with 7 bases between. This CDR3 comprises 14 residues. Germline V gene data show CDR1 as ENHRY and CDR2 as SYGVKD. CDR3 DNA sequence: TGTGCCATCAGTGACGGCGGATCCTACAATGAGCAGTTCTTC. This translates into CAISDGGSYNEQFF.